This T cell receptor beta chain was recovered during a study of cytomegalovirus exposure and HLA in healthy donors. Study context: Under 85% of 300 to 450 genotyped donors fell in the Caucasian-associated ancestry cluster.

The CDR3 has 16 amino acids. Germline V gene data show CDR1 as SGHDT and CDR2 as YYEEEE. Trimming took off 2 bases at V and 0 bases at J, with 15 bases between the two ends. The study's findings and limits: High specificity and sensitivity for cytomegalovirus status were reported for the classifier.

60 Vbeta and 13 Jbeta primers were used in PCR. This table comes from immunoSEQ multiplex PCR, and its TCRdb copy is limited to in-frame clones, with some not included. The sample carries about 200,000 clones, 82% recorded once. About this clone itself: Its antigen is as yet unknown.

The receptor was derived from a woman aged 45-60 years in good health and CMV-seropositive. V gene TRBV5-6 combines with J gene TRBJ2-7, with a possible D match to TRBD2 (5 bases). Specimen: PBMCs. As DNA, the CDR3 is TGTGCCAGCAGCTTCTGGGGTCCGGGAAGCTCCTACGAGCAGTACTTC. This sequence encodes CASSFWGPGSSYEQYF. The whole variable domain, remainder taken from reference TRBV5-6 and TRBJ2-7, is DAGVTQSPTHLIKTRGQQVTLRCSPKSGHDTVSWYQQALGQGPQFIFQYYEEEERQRGNFPDRFSGHQFPNYSSELNVNALLLGDSALYLCASSFWGPGSSYEQYFGPGTRLTVT.